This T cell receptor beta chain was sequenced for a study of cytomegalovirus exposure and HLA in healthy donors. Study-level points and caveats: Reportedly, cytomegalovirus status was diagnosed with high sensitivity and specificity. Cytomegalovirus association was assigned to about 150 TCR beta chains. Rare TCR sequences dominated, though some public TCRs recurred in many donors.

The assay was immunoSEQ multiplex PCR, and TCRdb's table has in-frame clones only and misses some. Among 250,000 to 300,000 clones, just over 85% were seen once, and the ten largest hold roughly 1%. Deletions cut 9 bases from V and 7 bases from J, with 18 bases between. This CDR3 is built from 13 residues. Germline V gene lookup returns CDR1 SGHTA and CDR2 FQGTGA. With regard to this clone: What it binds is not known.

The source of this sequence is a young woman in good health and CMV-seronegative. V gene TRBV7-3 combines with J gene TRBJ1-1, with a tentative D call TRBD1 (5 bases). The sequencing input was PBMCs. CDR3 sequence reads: CASSSTAGGEAFF. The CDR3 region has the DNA TGTGCCAGTTCCTCGACCGCGGGGGGTGAAGCTTTCTTT.